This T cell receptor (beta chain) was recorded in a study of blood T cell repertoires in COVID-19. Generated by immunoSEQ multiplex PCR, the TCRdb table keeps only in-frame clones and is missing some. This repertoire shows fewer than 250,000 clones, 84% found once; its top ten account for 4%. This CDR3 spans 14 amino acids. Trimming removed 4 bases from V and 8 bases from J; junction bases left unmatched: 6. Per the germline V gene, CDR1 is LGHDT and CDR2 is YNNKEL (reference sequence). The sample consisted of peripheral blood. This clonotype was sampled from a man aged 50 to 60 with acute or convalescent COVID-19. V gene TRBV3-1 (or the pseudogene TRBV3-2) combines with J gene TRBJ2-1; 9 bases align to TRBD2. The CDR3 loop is CASSLRGGWDEQFF. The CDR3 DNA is TGTGCCAGCAGCCTGCGGGGGGGTTGGGATGAGCAGTTCTTC.